This TCR beta chain was sequenced in a study of breast tumors, draining lymph nodes, adjacent tissues. This clonotype occurred many times. TCRdb called the multiplex PCR reads again in MiXCR, with one record for every CDR3 protein. This table has some 150,000 distinct CDR3 sequences, around 20% appearing once. With 6 bases clipped from V and 5 bases from J, the junction kept 3 bases outside the gene matches. This CDR3 is built from 12 residues. The germline V gene has CDR1 SGHTA and CDR2 FQGNSA. Breast cancer patients provided tissue from their axillary draining lymph nodes. Input material: axillary lymph node tissue. This TCR came from a female donor with breast cancer. Some clones in this sample may be carry-over from other donors' samples. The gene calls are TRBV7-2 and TRBJ2-5; TRBD1 matches at 7 bases. In nucleotides, the CDR3 is TGTGCCAGCAGAGGGGGCGGGGAGACCCAGTACTTC. Its translation is CASRGGGETQYF.